This T cell receptor (beta chain) comes out of a study of blood T cells in healthy people across ages. General study findings and limits: TCR beta diversity correlated strongly with naive T cell percentage.

Points on this clonotype: Its target is unknown.

Sample-barcoded 5' priming and a J-beta primer mix drove a second PCR of 7 to 11 cycles. A tag from a template-switch adaptor with 12 random nucleotides marked each cDNA molecule. TCRdb itself ran the 5' RACE reads through MiXCR, one entry per CDR3 protein. The profile shows about 670,000 distinct CDR3 sequences, 40% to 65% of them singletons. Germline V gene data show CDR1 as MNHEY and CDR2 as SMNVEV (reference sequence). With 6 bases clipped from V and 2 bases from J, the junction kept 8 bases outside the gene matches. The CDR3 is made up of 15 amino acids. This clonotype originated in an elderly woman in good health. The rearrangement joins TRBV27 to TRBJ2-7; 9 bases match TRBD1. Sequencing was carried out using blood. The DNA of the CDR3 is TGTGCCAGCAGGGGCGTCGGGGACAGGGCCTACGAGCAGTACTTC. It codes for CASRGVGDRAYEQYF.